Listed here is a single T cell receptor (beta chain). Its antigen is currently not known. Base qualities are not at hand, and no much larger clone is one base apart. This CDR3 is also generated by other DNA sequences in the sample. Genomic DNA was isolated from the sorted cells so that the TCRbeta CDR3 region could be sequenced. The immunoSEQ Assay was used for sequencing of TCRbeta CDR3 regions. The table was pulled from immuneACCESS by TCRdb, which kept in-frame rearrangements only. Such tables lose some clones; where checked, under half of the loss comes from unresolved V genes, and the rest has no known cause. This sample lists 100,000 to 120,000 clones; approximately 90% were detected once. Under 0.85% of the sample belongs to the ten largest clones. Patients with autoimmune disease history or receiving systemic immunosuppression were excluded from the trial. Peripheral blood for TCR sequencing was collected from all dose cohorts at baseline, on cycle 4 day 1, and on cycle 7 day 1. Samples were obtained from an open-label, multicenter, first-in-human phase I dose-escalation trial of ivuxolimab. Adults with locally advanced or metastatic head and neck squamous cell, hepatocellular, melanoma or renal cell carcinoma were enrolled in the trial. Before TCR sequencing, CD4+ and CD8+ T cells were separately sorted from peripheral blood.

The data are from a study of OX40 agonist ivuxolimab in advanced cancers. Study-level background: The costimulatory receptor OX40 (CD134) was targeted by ivuxolimab, a fully human IgG2 agonistic monoclonal antibody. The monotherapy dose-escalation portion (N of about 50 patients) of the phase I ivuxolimab trial is reported in the paper. Intravenous ivuxolimab was administered to patients every 2 weeks at six dose levels: 0.01, 0.1, 0.3, 1.5, 3 and 10 mg/kg. Of the roughly 52 dose-escalation patients, hepatocellular carcinoma was present in 19, melanoma in around 15, renal cell carcinoma in 9 and head and neck cancer in 9. The purpose of peripheral TCRbeta sequencing was to test whether ivuxolimab changed TCR sequence diversity and led to clonal T-cell expansion. Partial responses occurred in three dose-escalation patients: two with cutaneous melanoma and one with hepatocellular carcinoma. Patients were allowed to have had prior anti-PD-1, anti-PD-L1 or anti-CTLA-4 therapy, and around two fifths of the dose-escalation patients had been treated with checkpoint inhibitors. The dose-escalation cohort was 80% to 90% male with a mean age of about 60 years, ranging from 23 to 79.

From the cysteine through the phenylalanine, the CDR3 covers 17 amino acids. The entry retains the CDR3 DNA only, 51 bases that are in frame from base 1. V is pruned by 0 bases and J by 4 bases, leaving 9 bases of the junction without a gene match. CDR1 and CDR2 are read off the germline V gene (reference sequence) as LNHNV and YYDKDF. Summary of the overall study and its limitations: The antigen specificity of the peripheral T cells that underwent clonal expansion was not determined. At doses from 0.1 to 3.0 mg/kg, clonal expansion was seen in both CD4+ and CD8+ blood T cells between baseline and week 6. In the 0.1-3.0 mg/kg groups, partial responders were among the patients with the lowest normalized peripheral clonal expansion, particularly in CD8+ T cells. Low levels of normalized T-cell clonal expansion were also seen in some patients who did not respond. After ivuxolimab, more expanded clones were found on average in CD8+ T cells than in CD4+ T cells.

The TCR was taken from an adult with an advanced solid tumor such as melanoma, head and neck, liver or kidney cancer. Recombination connected TRBV15 to TRBJ2-7, with 10 bases aligning to TRBD2. The sequences come from CD4+ or CD8+ T cells sorted from blood, collected in a trial of the OX40 agonist ivuxolimab. In nucleotide form, the sequence is TGTGCCACCAGCAGAGATAGGCGTACTAGCGGGACTTACGAGCAGTACTTC. Its product reads: CATSRDRRTSGTYEQYF.